This T cell receptor beta chain is from a study of regulatory T cells in long-lasting Graves disease. Overall study findings and caveats: Patients with persistent disease showed a bias toward TRBV28, TRBJ1-2 and TRBJ2-5. Clonotypes that were public and shared totalled fewer than 3,500 in persistent patients versus 966 in new patients.

This CDR3 has 16 residues. Trimming pared 4 bases from V and 2 bases from J, leaving 15 bases between. Germline V CDR1 and CDR2: LGHNA, YNFKEQ. Time point described: newly diagnosed GD, antithyroid drugs for less than 3 months. Isolated PBMC RNA provided the starting material for the TCR library. The TCR beta library used iRepertoire HTBI primers with Arm-PCR amplification of CDR3. TCRdb re-derived calls from the multiplex PCR reads in MiXCR, one entry per CDR3 protein. This table holds fewer than 500,000 distinct CDR3 sequences, roughly 17% found once. This clonotype was observed a handful of times. Antigen unknown. This sample also appeared in a second study, on T cells in Graves' hyperthyroidism and ophthalmopathy. That paper states: Researchers report that a 13 V-J model separated ophthalmopathy from stable hyperthyroidism.

The chain carries TRBV4-2 and TRBJ1-3; weak D call: TRBD1 (6 bases). The source was peripheral blood mononuclear cells (PBMCs), collected at new diagnosis, from a patient treated with antithyroid drugs. The receptor comes from a man aged 40-49 years with Graves disease. CDR3 amino acids: CASSPSTGSTGNTIYF. Here the CDR3 DNA reads TGTGCCAGCAGCCCGAGCACAGGGTCTACTGGAAACACCATATATTTT.